This entry lists 26 T cell receptor beta chains sequenced from one sample in a study of OX40 agonist ivuxolimab in advanced cancers. The assay was immunoSEQ multiplex PCR, and TCRdb's table has in-frame clones only and misses some. In the table there are about 15,000 clones, about 89% of which are singletons. The specimen comprised CD4+ or CD8+ T cells sorted from blood, sampled in a trial of the OX40 agonist ivuxolimab. The receptors shown here come from an adult with an advanced solid tumor such as melanoma, head and neck, liver or kidney cancer.

CDR3 region: CASSSAGIDEQYF. The CDR3 DNA sequence: TGTGCCAGCAGTTCAGCGGGAATCGACGAGCAGTACTTC. The V and J genes are TRBV27 and TRBJ2-7, with 7 bases fitting TRBD2. V trimming: 4 bases; J trimming: 5 bases; junction bases outside the gene matches: 5. CDR3 size: 13 residues. Germline CDR1 MNHEY, CDR2 SMNVEV (reference sequence).

The chain links TRBV11-3 to TRBJ1-1; a possible D gene is TRBD1 (5 bases). Germline CDR1 is SGHNT and CDR2 is YENEEA. Trimming pared 5 bases from V and 5 bases from J, leaving 6 bases between. This CDR3 has 11 residues. The CDR3 region has the DNA TGTGCCAGCAGCGGGGGAACTGAAGCTTTCTTT. Translating it yields CASSGGTEAFF.

In this sample, this clone turned up once. The chain uses TRBV14 and TRBJ1-1, with TRBD1 identical over 8 bases. CDR3 length equals 13 residues. The V gene end was trimmed by 4 bases and the J gene end by 6 bases; junction bases not matched to a gene: 4. From germline, CDR1 is SGHDN and CDR2 FVKESK. CDR3 protein: CASSPDRDSEAFF. The CDR3 DNA follows: TGTGCCAGCAGCCCGGACAGGGACTCTGAAGCTTTCTTT.

The chain recombines TRBV2 with TRBJ1-1, with D uncertain. Deletions cut 4 bases from V and 5 bases from J, with 11 bases between. Germline-derived CDR1 and CDR2 are SNHLY and FYNNEI. The CDR3 totals 13 residues. In DNA form, the CDR3 reads TGTGCCAGCAGTGGAGAGGTGGGGACTGAAGCTTTCTTT. This gives the protein CASSGEVGTEAFF. Full variable domain (outside the CDR3, taken from reference TRBV2 and TRBJ1-1): EPEVTQTPSHQVTQMGQEVILRCVPISNHLYFYWYRQILGQKVEFLVSFYNNEISEKSEIFDDQFSVERPDGSNFTLKIRSTKLEDSAMYFCASSGEVGTEAFFGQGTRLTVV.

The table lists this clone with a count of one. The chain uses TRBV2 and TRBJ2-3, with no clear D. V lost 3 bases to trimming and J lost 7 bases, with 11 bases between them. The germline gives CDR1 SNHLY, CDR2 FYNNEI. This CDR3 has 13 amino acids. CDR3 nucleotides: TGTGCCAGCAGTGACTTCACTACCCATACGCAGTATTTT. This codes for CASSDFTTHTQYF.

The rearrangement joins TRBV11-3 to TRBJ2-3, with a tentative D call TRBD1 (6 bases). Germline-derived CDR1 and CDR2 are SGHNT and YENEEA. This CDR3 region has 16 residues. The V end was cut by 0 bases, the J end by 3 bases, with 13 bases between. The CDR3 loop is CASSLDQWGQTDTQYF. The CDR3 nucleotides are TGTGCCAGCAGCTTAGATCAATGGGGGCAGACAGATACGCAGTATTTT.

About this clone itself: The sample carries other DNA sequences with the same CDR3. The gene calls are TRBV19 and TRBJ2-7; D unclear. This CDR3 is 11 amino acids long. Germline-derived CDR1 and CDR2 are LNHDA and SQIVND (reference sequence). V lost 3 bases to trimming and J lost 4 bases, with 4 bases between them. CDR3 protein: CASSMGYEQYF. The DNA for the CDR3 is TGTGCCAGTAGTATGGGGTACGAGCAGTACTTC.

The chain links TRBV2 to TRBJ2-7; D possibly matches TRBD1 or TRBD2 (5 bases each). The length of the CDR3 is 12 residues. Trimming took off 7 bases at V and 4 bases at J, with 11 bases between the two ends. CDR1 and CDR2 from the germline V gene are SNHLY and FYNNEI. The CDR3 reads CASTRGDYEQYF. The CDR3 DNA follows: TGTGCCAGCACGAGGGGCGATTACGAGCAGTACTTC.

The CDR3 reads CASSFNTGELFF. CDR3 nucleotide sequence: TGTGCCAGCAGCTTCAACACCGGGGAGCTGTTTTTT. This chain uses TRBV11-2 with TRBJ2-2; D is uncertain. The germline V gene encodes CDR1 SGHAT and CDR2 FQNNGV. The V gene lost 3 bases and the J gene lost 2 bases, with 1 base spanning the gap. The CDR3 is made up of 12 amino acids.

This sequence joins TRBV5-1 and TRBJ2-1; D not certain. The CDR3 runs to 15 residues. Germline CDR1 SGHRS, CDR2 YFSETQ. Trimming shortened V by 2 bases and J by 0 bases, and 9 bases separated the two germline ends. The CDR3 coding sequence is TGCGCCAGCAGCTTTCAGGAGATCTCCTACAATGAGCAGTTCTTC. Translating it yields CASSFQEISYNEQFF. Using reference TRBV5-1 and TRBJ2-1 for the parts outside the CDR3, the full variable domain is KAGVTQTPRYLIKTRGQQVTLSCSPISGHRSVSWYQQTPGQGLQFLFEYFSETQRNKGNFPGRFSGRQFSNSRSEMNVSTLELGDSALYLCASSFQEISYNEQFFGPGTRLTVL.

This clone appeared a few times. The chain links TRBV4-1 to TRBJ1-3; D is unresolved. Germline V gene sequence: CDR1 MGHRA, CDR2 YSYEKL. The V gene lost 0 bases and the J gene lost 0 bases, with 9 bases spanning the gap. This CDR3 contains 16 residues. Here the CDR3 reads CASSQDPGTSGNTIYF. In DNA, the CDR3 is TGCGCCAGCAGCCAAGATCCAGGTACCTCTGGAAACACCATATATTTT.

The V and J genes are TRBV10-2 and TRBJ1-4, with a tentative D call TRBD1 (6 bases). The CDR3 totals 16 residues. Between the trimmed V and J ends, which lost 2 bases and 5 bases, there was a span of 15 bases. The germline V gene has CDR1 WSHSY and CDR2 SAAADI. Here the CDR3 reads CASSEPGTFENEKLFF. CDR3 in DNA: TGCGCCAGCAGTGAGCCGGGGACATTCGAGAATGAAAAACTGTTTTTT.

This rearrangement joins TRBV30 to TRBJ2-7, with 10 positions matching TRBD1. This CDR3 is 13 amino acids long. The trim removed 3 bases at V and 6 bases at J, leaving 5 bases unmatched. The germline V gene encodes CDR1 GTSNPN and CDR2 SVGIG (reference sequence). CDR3 sequence (DNA): TGTGCCTGGAGGACAGGGGGCGCGTCCGAGCAGTACTTC. This gives the protein CAWRTGGASEQYF.

CDR3 sequence: CASSPGGTGTYEQYF. The CDR3 DNA follows: TGTGCCAGCAGCCCTGGGGGGACAGGCACGTACGAGCAGTACTTC. This sequence joins TRBV6-6 and TRBJ2-7, with 8 bases fitting TRBD1. V shed 6 bases, J shed 4 bases, and the junction held 11 bases outside the gene matches. This CDR3 region has 15 residues. The germline gives CDR1 MNHNY, CDR2 SVGAGI (reference sequence).

The chain uses TRBV27 and TRBJ2-5; 8 bases line up with TRBD2. The junction had 5 bases not matched to a gene; V was cut back by 3 bases and J by 5 bases. There are 14 residues in the CDR3. Germline lookup yields CDR1 MNHEY and CDR2 SMNVEV (reference sequence). The CDR3: CASSLVPGGETQYF. The CDR3 bases are TGTGCCAGCAGTTTGGTGCCGGGGGGGGAGACCCAGTACTTC.

This clone appeared a single time. The rearrangement links TRBV4-1 to TRBJ2-7; D unresolved. Germline values: CDR1 MGHRA, CDR2 YSYEKL. V lost 3 bases and J 2 bases, leaving 17 bases between the germline ends. The CDR3 contains 16 residues. In nucleotides, the CDR3 is TGCGCCAGCAGCCATTACTTGGGCAGGAGCCCCTACGAGCAGTACTTC. Translated, it gives CASSHYLGRSPYEQYF.

The chain has TRBV13 and TRBJ2-3; possible D gene TRBD1, 6 bases. Per the germline V gene, CDR1 is PRHDT and CDR2 is FYEKMQ (reference sequence). The CDR3 totals 14 residues. With 5 bases removed from V and 0 bases from J, the gap between germline ends came to 9 bases. CDR3 protein: CASSQQGSTDTQYF. CDR3 coding DNA: TGTGCCAGCAGCCAACAGGGAAGCACAGATACGCAGTATTTT.

The genes are TRBV7-9 and TRBJ2-2, with D uncertain. Per germline, CDR1 SEHNR and CDR2 FQNEAQ (reference sequence). V was shortened by 5 bases and J by 2 bases, with 9 bases between the two germline ends. This CDR3 spans 14 amino acids. The CDR3 region has the DNA TGTGCCAGCAGCCCACAGTTAAACACCGGGGAGCTGTTTTTT. Protein: CASSPQLNTGELFF.

This clone was seen a handful of times. The V gene is TRBV4-3, the J gene TRBJ1-2; 8 bases map to TRBD1. CDR3 length: 17 residues. Germline loops: CDR1 LGHNA, CDR2 YSLEER. V lost 1 base and J lost 1; bases outside the gene matches: 8. As DNA, the CDR3 is TGCGCCAGCAGCCAAGGGAGGACAGGGATGCTTAACTATGGCTACACCTTC. Its protein is CASSQGRTGMLNYGYTF.

CDR3: CASSFSIGQGAAGYGYTF. CDR3 nucleotides: TGTGCCAGCAGCTTCTCAATAGGACAGGGGGCGGCGGGCTATGGCTACACCTTC. The rearrangement links TRBV7-9 to TRBJ1-2; TRBD1 aligns across 11 bases. This CDR3 is built from 18 residues. The junction had 13 bases not matched to a gene; V was cut back by 3 bases and J by 4 bases. Germline V CDR1 and CDR2: SEHNR, FQNEAQ (reference sequence).

The chain combines TRBV19 with TRBJ2-7; the match to TRBD2 covers 7 bases. Germline CDR1 is LNHDA and CDR2 is SQIVND (reference sequence). J gave up 4 bases and V 3 bases, and 6 bases lay outside the gene matches. The CDR3 is made up of 14 amino acids. CDR3 residues: CASSIGTTPYEQYF. The CDR3 nucleotides are TGTGCCAGTAGTATCGGGACTACTCCGTACGAGCAGTACTTC. The variable domain in full, with the rest retrieved from reference TRBV19 and TRBJ2-7, is DGGITQSPKYLFRKEGQNVTLSCEQNLNHDAMYWYRQDPGQGLRLIYYSQIVNDFQKGDIAEGYSVSREKKESFPLTVTSAQKNPTAFYLCASSIGTTPYEQYFGPGTRLTVT.

This rearrangement joins TRBV29-1 to TRBJ2-5; 8 positions match TRBD2. The CDR3 contains 16 residues. Germline V CDR1 and CDR2: SQVTM, ANQGSEA. V lost 3 bases and J lost 4; bases outside the gene matches: 13. The CDR3 reads CSVESPGTRDLETQYF. The CDR3 bases are TGCAGCGTTGAGTCACCCGGGACTAGGGATCTAGAGACCCAGTACTTC.

The chain links TRBV5-6 to TRBJ2-1; D may be TRBD2 (5 bases). Trimming removed 3 bases from V and 3 bases from J, with 16 bases in between. The CDR3 runs to 16 residues. Germline assignment: CDR1 SGHDT and CDR2 YYEEEE. The CDR3 sequence: CASSYAPGTVYNEQFF. The CDR3, as DNA: TGTGCCAGCAGCTACGCGCCGGGAACAGTCTACAATGAGCAGTTCTTC. Supplemented by reference TRBV5-6 and TRBJ2-1, the full variable domain reads DAGVTQSPTHLIKTRGQQVTLRCSPKSGHDTVSWYQQALGQGPQFIFQYYEEEERQRGNFPDRFSGHQFPNYSSELNVNALLLGDSALYLCASSYAPGTVYNEQFFGPGTRLTVL.

V usage is TRBV11-2 and J usage is TRBJ2-7, with 8 bases aligning to TRBD2. The CDR3 runs to 15 residues. J gave up 2 bases and V 1 base, and 4 bases lay outside the gene matches. Germline V gene sequence: CDR1 SGHAT, CDR2 FQNNGV. CDR3 in amino acids: CASSLGGGGTYEQYF. Written as DNA, the CDR3 is TGTGCCAGCAGCTTAGGTGGCGGGGGGACCTACGAGCAGTACTTC.

This clone was picked up one time. This chain uses TRBV27 with TRBJ2-3, with D uncertain. Trimming shortened V by 8 bases and J by 5 bases, and 8 bases separated the two germline ends. CDR1 and CDR2 (germline): MNHEY, SMNVEV (reference sequence). The CDR3 is 11 residues long. In nucleotides, the CDR3 is TGTGCCAGCTATTTGGGAGATACGCAGTATTTT. Its protein product is CASYLGDTQYF.

The chain has TRBV11-2 and TRBJ2-7; D is ambiguous. Germline V gives CDR1 SGHAT, CDR2 FQNNGV. V was trimmed by 1 base and J by 2 bases, leaving 9 bases between them. This CDR3 spans 14 amino acids. CDR3 in amino acids: CASSLVGYTYEQYF. CDR3 DNA: TGTGCCAGCAGCTTAGTTGGATACACCTACGAGCAGTACTTC.